One and the same sample provided the 27 T cell receptor beta chains below, sequenced in a study of human T cells and chemical hapten exposure. Each CDR3 protein gets one entry after TCRdb re-called the RACE reads with MiXCR. The sample lists some 180,000 distinct CDR3 sequences, about 22% occurring once. As to time point: patch test 1, 2 weeks after DPC sensitization. The treatment here: therapeutic diphenylcyclopropenone sensitization with weekly scalp DPC. Material: whole blood, obtained in connection with sensitization to the hapten diphenylcyclopropenone (DPC). Receptors were obtained from a woman in her forties or fifties with alopecia areata. Some clones in this sample may be carry-over from other donors' samples.

This clonotype was counted only a few times. The chain combines TRBV5-1 with TRBJ1-4, with a tentative D call TRBD1 (6 bases). The V gene lost 4 bases and the J gene lost 4 bases, with 23 bases spanning the gap. Germline V gives CDR1 SGHRS, CDR2 YFSETQ. The length of the CDR3 is 18 residues. The CDR3 sequence is CASSAAQGRDPINEKLFF. CDR3 bases: TGCGCCAGCAGCGCTGCTCAGGGGCGAGATCCAATTAATGAAAAACTGTTTTTT.

This clonotype was counted only a few times. This chain links TRBV29-1 with TRBJ2-1; a possible D gene is TRBD1 (6 bases). The germline gives CDR1 SQVTM, CDR2 ANQGSEA. Trimming took off 8 bases at V and 8 bases at J, with 16 bases between the two ends. The CDR3 has 12 residues. As DNA, the CDR3 is TGCAGCCGCGGTGGGGGCCAGGATGAGCAGTTCTTC. Protein sequence: CSRGGGQDEQFF.

The genes are TRBV5-1 and TRBJ2-3; 8 bases agree with TRBD2. V was pared by 5 bases and J by 3 bases, with 8 bases of the junction left unmatched. Per the germline V gene, CDR1 is SGHRS and CDR2 is YFSETQ. This CDR3 is 15 amino acids long. CDR3 bases: TGCGCCAGCAGTTATAACGGGAGGGCTACAGATACGCAGTATTTT. The encoded protein is CASSYNGRATDTQYF.

V is TRBV6-1 and J is TRBJ1-5; 9 bases are shared with TRBD1. The length of the CDR3 is 15 residues. The germline V gene encodes CDR1 MNHNS and CDR2 SASEGT. V dropped 4 bases and J dropped 6; count of bases not matched to a gene: 7. Here the CDR3 DNA reads TGTGCCAGCAGTGGAGGGACAGGGTTGTCTCAGCCCCAGCATTTT. Translated, it gives CASSGGTGLSQPQHF.

The chain recombines TRBV6-5 with TRBJ1-1, with no clear D. The CDR3 covers 16 residues. Germline values: CDR1 MNHEY, CDR2 SVGAGI. V was clipped by 5 bases and J by 1 base, with 17 bases between them. The CDR3 DNA sequence: TGTGCCAGCAGTCGAGCAGGACGGAACCAGAACACTGAAGCTTTCTTT. It codes for CASSRAGRNQNTEAFF.

CDR3 loop: CASSGSSVPPYEQYF. In DNA, the CDR3 is TGTGCCAGCAGTGGCAGCAGCGTACCCCCCTACGAGCAGTACTTC. The gene calls are TRBV2 and TRBJ2-7; D is unresolved. Trimming took 4 bases from V and 2 from J, leaving 15 bases between them. Germline CDR1 is SNHLY and CDR2 is FYNNEI. This CDR3 has 15 residues.

In this sample, this clonotype turned up many times. This chain joins TRBV5-1 and TRBJ2-3; 9 nucleotides line up with TRBD1. CDR1 and CDR2 from the germline V gene are SGHRS and YFSETQ. J gave up 5 bases and V 4 bases, and 17 bases lay outside the gene matches. This CDR3 has 18 amino acids. CDR3 nucleotide sequence: TGCGCCAGCAGCCCGGAGGGTCCGTTACAGGGGGCGAGAGATACGCAGTATTTT. Its translation is CASSPEGPLQGARDTQYF.

In nucleotides, the CDR3 is TGTGCCAGCCGGGGAGCCTCGCGGACTAGTCTGGTCGAGCAGTACTTC. Translating gives CASRGASRTSLVEQYF. The chain recombines TRBV6-2 or TRBV6-3 with TRBJ2-7, with 7 bases identical to TRBD2. The CDR3 is 16 residues long. With V trimmed by 8 bases and J by 6 bases, 19 bases remained unmatched. CDR1 is MNHEY, CDR2 SVGEGT, per germline.

This clonotype was seen a handful of times. V gene TRBV6-1 combines with J gene TRBJ2-1; 13 bases align to TRBD2. The CDR3 length is 18 residues. From germline, CDR1 is MNHNS and CDR2 SASEGT. J lost 7 bases, V lost 8 bases, and 17 bases had no gene match. CDR3 residues: CASEIGLLAGGGGNEQFF. In nucleotides, the CDR3 is TGTGCCAGCGAGATTGGGCTACTAGCGGGAGGGGGTGGAAATGAGCAGTTCTTC.

In its sample, this clonotype was seen a few times. The V gene is TRBV7-9, the J gene TRBJ2-4; a possible D gene is TRBD1 (6 bases). The V and J ends lost 3 bases and 6 bases respectively, with 15 bases between them. The CDR3 contains 15 residues. Germline V gene lookup returns CDR1 SEHNR and CDR2 FQNEAQ (reference sequence). CDR3 coding DNA: TGTGCCAGCAGCTTGACCGGGACATCAGGAAACATTCAGTACTTC. This codes for CASSLTGTSGNIQYF.

The sample holds a few counts of this clonotype. This rearrangement joins TRBV7-9 to TRBJ1-5; D unresolved. Germline CDR1 reads SEHNR; CDR2 reads FQNEAQ (reference sequence). V was trimmed by 2 bases and J by 2 bases, leaving 7 bases between them. The CDR3 consists of 14 residues. The CDR3 sequence is CASSLTVGNQPQHF. The CDR3 DNA reads as TGTGCCAGCAGCTTAACGGTGGGCAATCAGCCCCAGCATTTT. The whole variable domain, remainder taken from reference TRBV7-9 and TRBJ1-5, is DTGVSQNPRHKITKRGQNVTFRCDPISEHNRLYWYRQTLGQGPEFLTYFQNEAQLEKSRLLSDRFSAERPKGSFSTLEIQRTEQGDSAMYLCASSLTVGNQPQHFGDGTRLSIL.

This clonotype showed up just a few times. The rearrangement uses TRBV5-1 and TRBJ2-2, with TRBD1 as a possible D gene (5 bases). CDR3 size: 15 residues. V was clipped by 0 bases and J by 3 bases, with 9 bases between them. The germline V gene has CDR1 SGHRS and CDR2 YFSETQ. CDR3 nucleotides: TGCGCCAGCAGCTTGGGGGGCGCCGACACCGGGGAGCTGTTTTTT. As protein: CASSLGGADTGELFF.

This clonotype was seen a handful of times. Germline is not matched at one junction end, which may reflect a read error. The genes are TRBV11-2 and TRBJ2-1; the D gene could be TRBD1 or TRBD2 (5 bases each). This CDR3 is 15 amino acids long. CDR1 SGHAT and CDR2 FQNNGV come from the germline V gene. This CDR3 reads CASSLDRGNYNEQFF. DNA for the CDR3: TGTGCCAGCAGCCTAGACAGAGGGAACTACAATGAGCAGTTCTTC.

This chain uses TRBV12-3 or TRBV12-4 with TRBJ2-7, with 14 bases lining up with TRBD2. V trimming: 6 bases; J trimming: 6 bases; junction bases outside the gene matches: 7. The CDR3 has 15 residues. The CDR3 spells CASRLQGLAGVEQYF. The CDR3 nucleotides read TGTGCCAGCAGACTTCAGGGACTAGCGGGAGTCGAGCAGTACTTC.

V gene TRBV27 combines with J gene TRBJ1-5; D may be TRBD1 (6 bases). This CDR3 comprises 14 residues. Germline CDR1 MNHEY, CDR2 SMNVEV (reference sequence). Trimming removed 8 bases at V and 0 bases at J, with 11 bases between. The CDR3 nucleotides are TGTGCCAGCGCACACAGGGATAGCAATCAGCCCCAGCATTTT. Protein sequence: CASAHRDSNQPQHF.

This chain links TRBV6-6 with TRBJ1-5; D may be TRBD1 (6 bases). The CDR3 covers 15 residues. Germline-derived CDR1 and CDR2 are MNHNY and SVGAGI (reference sequence). The V end was cut by 8 bases, the J end by 0 bases, with 14 bases between. The CDR3 region is CASLGGPNSNQPQHF. The CDR3 nucleotides are TGTGCCAGCCTAGGGGGGCCTAATAGCAATCAGCCCCAGCATTTT.

The rearrangement joins TRBV5-6 to TRBJ1-4, with D perhaps TRBD1 (6 bases). CDR1 is SGHDT, CDR2 YYEEEE, per germline. Trimming took off 2 bases at V and 8 bases at J, with 13 bases between the two ends. This CDR3 spans 14 amino acids. The CDR3: CASSFTGTGEKLFF. Written as DNA, the CDR3 is TGTGCCAGCAGCTTTACAGGGACGGGAGAAAAACTGTTTTTT.

The chain couples TRBV6-1 to TRBJ2-4, with 7 bases identical to TRBD2. CDR1 is MNHNS, CDR2 SASEGT, per germline. J lost 6 bases, V lost 6 bases, and 8 bases had no gene match. The CDR3 loop spans 14 amino acids. This CDR3 reads CASRPSGNVNIQYF. DNA for the CDR3: TGTGCCAGCAGGCCCAGCGGGAACGTAAACATTCAGTACTTC.

This rearrangement joins TRBV4-2 to TRBJ2-7, with 8 bases matching TRBD2. The CDR3 sequence is 16 residues long. Germline assignment: CDR1 LGHNA and CDR2 YNFKEQ. Unmatched junction bases numbered 14, after V lost 4 bases and J lost 6 bases. The CDR3 DNA reads as TGTGCCAGCAGCCCCTCCGGCGGGAGGACGACCTCCGAGCAGTACTTC. Its protein product is CASSPSGGRTTSEQYF.

The chain carries TRBV7-2 and TRBJ2-5; the match to TRBD1 covers 8 bases. V trimming: 2 bases; J trimming: 4 bases; junction bases outside the gene matches: 6. Germline lookup yields CDR1 SGHTA and CDR2 FQGNSA. There are 15 residues in the CDR3. The CDR3 DNA reads as TGTGCCAGCAGCTTACACGGACAGGGACTAGAGACCCAGTACTTC. This sequence encodes CASSLHGQGLETQYF.

This clonotype was detected many times. The chain joins TRBV18 to TRBJ2-3, with D perhaps matching TRBD1 or TRBD2 (5 bases each). CDR1 is KGHSH and CDR2 is LQKENI in the germline V gene. Trimming removed 6 bases from V and 4 bases from J, with 17 bases in between. CDR3 length: 15 amino acids. The CDR3 DNA reads TGTGCCAGCTCGCCGGGGACCGGAAGGTCAGATACGCAGTATTTT. This codes for CASSPGTGRSDTQYF.

This clonotype was counted between two and nine times. The gene calls are TRBV7-9 and TRBJ1-1; D is unclear. The CDR3 runs 11 residues. The germline gives CDR1 SEHNR, CDR2 FQNEAQ (reference sequence). Trimming cost V 4 bases and J 5 bases, with 5 bases left between them. CDR3 protein: CASSSLTEAFF. The CDR3, as DNA: TGTGCCAGCAGCTCTCTTACTGAAGCTTTCTTT.

V is TRBV20-1 and J is TRBJ1-6; no definite D call. The CDR3 totals 15 residues. V shed 1 base and J shed 5 bases, with 12 bases lying between them. Germline V gene data show CDR1 as DFQATT and CDR2 as SNEGSKA (reference sequence). The CDR3 is CSARVTSPDNSPLHF. The CDR3 coding sequence is TGCAGTGCTAGAGTGACCTCTCCGGATAATTCACCCCTCCACTTT.

The V call is TRBV5-1, the J call TRBJ2-1; possible D gene TRBD2, 6 bases. V was pared by 4 bases and J by 2 bases, with 16 bases between. CDR1 and CDR2 (germline): SGHRS, YFSETQ. The CDR3 consists of 16 residues. The CDR3 loop reads CASSTVIGGAYNEQFF. Written as DNA, the CDR3 is TGCGCCAGCAGCACCGTAATCGGGGGAGCCTACAATGAGCAGTTCTTC.

The chain is built from TRBV2 and TRBJ2-4; D remains ambiguous. The ends were cut back, 6 bases at V and 0 bases at J, with 15 bases in the middle. The CDR3 covers 16 residues. In germline, CDR1 is SNHLY, CDR2 FYNNEI. CDR3: CASSQAPSTAKNIQYF. In nucleotides, the CDR3 is TGTGCCAGCAGCCAGGCCCCTTCCACAGCCAAAAACATTCAGTACTTC.

There are a few counts of this clonotype. The chain is built from TRBV27 and TRBJ2-5; D gene ambiguous. Germline loops: CDR1 MNHEY, CDR2 SMNVEV (reference sequence). V lost 7 bases and J lost 3, with 15 bases in between. This CDR3 has 14 amino acids. The CDR3 nucleotides read TGTGCCAGCAAAGAGGACCCCACCAAAGAGACCCAGTACTTC. Translated: CASKEDPTKETQYF.

The V gene is TRBV7-6, the J gene TRBJ2-3; tentatively, D is TRBD2 (5 bases). Per germline, CDR1 SGHVS and CDR2 FNYEAQ. V was trimmed by 5 bases and J by 5 bases, leaving 14 bases between them. CDR3 length: 14 residues. DNA of the CDR3: TGTGCCAGCAGCCCCTTCTCCCGGGGAGATACGCAGTATTTT. Its protein product is CASSPFSRGDTQYF.